The following is a T cell receptor beta chain sequence with its context. The record originates from a study of T cell responses to AZD1222 COVID-19 vaccine. Clones were sequenced by immunoSEQ multiplex PCR, and TCRdb holds only the in-frame ones, with some missing. The data show about 140,000 clones, about 86% seen once. This clonotype originated in an adult who received the AZD1222 COVID-19 vaccine. This material consisted of peripheral blood, taken 28 days after the second AZD1222 dose.

In nucleotides, the CDR3 is TGTGCTGAAAAACAGGGGAGTAGCTCTGGGGCCAACGTCCTGACTTTC. This sequence encodes CAEKQGSSSGANVLTF. The rearrangement uses TRBV30 and TRBJ2-6; 7 bases align to TRBD1. Germline loops: CDR1 GTSNPN, CDR2 SVGIG (reference sequence). The CDR3 length is 16 residues.